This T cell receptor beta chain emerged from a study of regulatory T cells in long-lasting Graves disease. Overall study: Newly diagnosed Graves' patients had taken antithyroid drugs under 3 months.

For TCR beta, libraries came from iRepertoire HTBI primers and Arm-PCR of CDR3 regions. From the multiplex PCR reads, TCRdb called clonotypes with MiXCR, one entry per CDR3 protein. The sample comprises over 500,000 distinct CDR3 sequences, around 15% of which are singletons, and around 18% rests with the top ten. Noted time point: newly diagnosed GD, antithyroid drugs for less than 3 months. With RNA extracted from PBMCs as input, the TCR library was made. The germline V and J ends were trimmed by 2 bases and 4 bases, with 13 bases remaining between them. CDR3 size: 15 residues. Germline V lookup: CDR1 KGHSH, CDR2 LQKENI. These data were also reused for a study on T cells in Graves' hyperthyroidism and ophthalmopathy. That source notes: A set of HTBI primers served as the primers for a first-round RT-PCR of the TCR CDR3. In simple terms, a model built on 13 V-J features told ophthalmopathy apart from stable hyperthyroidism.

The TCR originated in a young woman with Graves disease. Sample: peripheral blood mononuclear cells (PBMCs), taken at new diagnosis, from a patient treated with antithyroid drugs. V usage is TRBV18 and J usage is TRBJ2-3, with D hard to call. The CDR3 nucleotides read TGTGCCAGCTCACCAGCCTTATTAACCTCAGATACGCAGTATTTT. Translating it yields CASSPALLTSDTQYF.